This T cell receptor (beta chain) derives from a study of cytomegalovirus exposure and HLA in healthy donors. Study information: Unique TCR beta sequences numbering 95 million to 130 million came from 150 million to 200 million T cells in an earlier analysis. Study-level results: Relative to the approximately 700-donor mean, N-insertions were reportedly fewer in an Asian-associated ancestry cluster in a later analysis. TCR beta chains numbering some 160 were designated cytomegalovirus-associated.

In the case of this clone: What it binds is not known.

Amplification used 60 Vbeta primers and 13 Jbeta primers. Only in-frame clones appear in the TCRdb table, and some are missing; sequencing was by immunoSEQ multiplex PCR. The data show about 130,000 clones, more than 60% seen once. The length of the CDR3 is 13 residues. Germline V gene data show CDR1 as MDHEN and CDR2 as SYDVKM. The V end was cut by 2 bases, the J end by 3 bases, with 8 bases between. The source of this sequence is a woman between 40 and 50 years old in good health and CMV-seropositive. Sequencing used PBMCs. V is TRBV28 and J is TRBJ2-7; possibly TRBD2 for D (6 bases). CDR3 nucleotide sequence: TGTGCCAGCAGTTTACGGGGGAGCTACGAGCAGTACTTC. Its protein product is CASSLRGSYEQYF.